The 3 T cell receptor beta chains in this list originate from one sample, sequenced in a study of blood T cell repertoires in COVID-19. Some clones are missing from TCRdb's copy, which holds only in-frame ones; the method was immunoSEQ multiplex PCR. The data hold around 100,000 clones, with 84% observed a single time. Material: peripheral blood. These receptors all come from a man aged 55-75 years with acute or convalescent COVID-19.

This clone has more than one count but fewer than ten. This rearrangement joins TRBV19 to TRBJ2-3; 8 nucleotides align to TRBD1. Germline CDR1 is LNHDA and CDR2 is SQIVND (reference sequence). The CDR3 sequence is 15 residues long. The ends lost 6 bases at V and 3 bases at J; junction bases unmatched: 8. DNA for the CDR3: TGTGCCAGTAGGTTAGCCAGGGGGCGGACAGATACGCAGTATTTT. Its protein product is CASRLARGRTDTQYF.

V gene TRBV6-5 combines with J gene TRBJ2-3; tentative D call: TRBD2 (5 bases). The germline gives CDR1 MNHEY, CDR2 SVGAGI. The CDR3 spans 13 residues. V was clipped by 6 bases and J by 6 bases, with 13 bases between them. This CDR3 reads CASSRGGRDTQYF. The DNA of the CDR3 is TGTGCCAGCAGCCGGGGTGGCCGGGATACGCAGTATTTT.

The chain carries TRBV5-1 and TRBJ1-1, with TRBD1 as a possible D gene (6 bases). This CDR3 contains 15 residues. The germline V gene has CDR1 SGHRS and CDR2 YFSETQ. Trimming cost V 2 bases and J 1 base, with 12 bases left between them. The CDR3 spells CASSFDEDRNTEAFF. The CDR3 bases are TGCGCCAGCAGCTTTGACGAGGACAGGAACACTGAAGCTTTCTTT.